This paragraph reports one T cell receptor (beta chain). Antigen unknown. Sequenced with the Oncomine TCR Beta short-read assay was DNA taken from cultured CD4+ T cells. From the PCR reads, TCRdb called clonotypes with MiXCR, one entry per CDR3 protein. The sample holds about 15,000 distinct CDR3 sequences, about 30% seen once. J was trimmed by 8 bases and V by 5 bases; bases with no gene match: 10. The V gene's germline CDR1 is SGHTA and CDR2 FQGNSA. This CDR3 has 16 amino acids. The record originates from a study of vaccination and CD4 T cells after COVID-19. Study as a whole: Researchers treated control cultures with a CEFX pool, an HIV-1 Nef pool, or no peptide. General study points: Convalescent patients saw a median about 85% of their reactive clones show up only after vaccination. Spike mono-reactivity was found in 304 of the 307 vaccine-specific clones identified in convalescent patients.

Described treatment: roughly ten-day PBMC culture with coronavirus spike peptide pools or control peptides (ViraFEST assay). The sample was cultured CD4+ T cells from blood. This clonotype was sampled from a human donor with COVID-19. The chain is built from TRBV7-2 and TRBJ1-6; 9 bases agree with TRBD1. The CDR3 DNA is TGTGCCAGCAGCGTAACGATGACAGGGGGGTATTCACCCCTCCACTTT. It encodes CASSVTMTGGYSPLHF.